This T cell receptor (beta chain) was found in a study of blood T cell repertoires in COVID-19. The wider study: Sample material is recorded as cDNA or gDNA derived from T cells, B-cell-depleted T cells, or PBMCs.

After removal of 3 bases from V and 3 bases from J, the junction contained 8 bases not matched to a gene. This CDR3 spans 15 amino acids. Germline V gives CDR1 SGHDT, CDR2 YYEEEE. The repertoire was sequenced with immunoSEQ multiplex PCR; TCRdb's copy has only in-frame clones and lacks some. The top ten clones hold roughly 32% of a sample with roughly 65,000 clones, approximately 89% of them seen once. The sample was peripheral blood. This receptor was identified in a woman over 75 with active or convalescent COVID-19. V gene TRBV5-6 combines with J gene TRBJ2-5; 7 bases fit TRBD2. The DNA for the CDR3 is TGTGCCAGCAGCTACCTTGTGGGGGGGAAAGAGACCCAGTACTTC. It codes for CASSYLVGGKETQYF.